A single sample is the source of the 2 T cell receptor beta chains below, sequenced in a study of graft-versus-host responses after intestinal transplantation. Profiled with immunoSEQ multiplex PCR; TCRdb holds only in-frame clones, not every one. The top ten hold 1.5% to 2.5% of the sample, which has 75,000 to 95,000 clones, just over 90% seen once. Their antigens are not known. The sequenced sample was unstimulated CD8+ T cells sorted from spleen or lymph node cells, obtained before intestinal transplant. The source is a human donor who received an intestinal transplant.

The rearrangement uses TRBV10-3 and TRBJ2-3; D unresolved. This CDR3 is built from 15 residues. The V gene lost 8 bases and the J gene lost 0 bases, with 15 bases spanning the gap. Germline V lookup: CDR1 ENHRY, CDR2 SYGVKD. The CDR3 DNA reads TGTGCCATCCGAATCCAACACGATAGCACAGATACGCAGTATTTT. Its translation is CAIRIQHDSTDTQYF.

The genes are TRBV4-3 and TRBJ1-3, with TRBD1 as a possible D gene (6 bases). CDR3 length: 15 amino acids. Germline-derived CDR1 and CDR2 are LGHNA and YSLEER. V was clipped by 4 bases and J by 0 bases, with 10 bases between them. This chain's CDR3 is CASSPRTASGNTIYF. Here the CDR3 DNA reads TGCGCCAGCAGCCCCCGGACAGCCTCTGGAAACACCATATATTTT.